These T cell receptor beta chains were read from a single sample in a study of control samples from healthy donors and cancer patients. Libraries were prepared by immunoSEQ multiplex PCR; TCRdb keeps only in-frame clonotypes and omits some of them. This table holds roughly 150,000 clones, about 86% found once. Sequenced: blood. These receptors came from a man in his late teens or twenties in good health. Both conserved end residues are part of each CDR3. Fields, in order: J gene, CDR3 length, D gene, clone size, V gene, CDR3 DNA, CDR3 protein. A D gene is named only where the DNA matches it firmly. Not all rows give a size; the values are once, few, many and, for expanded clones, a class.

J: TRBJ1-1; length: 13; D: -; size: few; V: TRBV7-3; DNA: TGTGCCAGCAGCGCCGGGCCGAACACTGAAGCTTTCTTT; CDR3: CASSAGPNTEAFF
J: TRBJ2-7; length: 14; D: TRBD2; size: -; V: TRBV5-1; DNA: TGCGCCAGCAGGCTAGCGGGGGGTTTCAACGAGCAGTACTTC; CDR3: CASRLAGGFNEQYF
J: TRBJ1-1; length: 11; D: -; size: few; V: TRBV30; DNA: TGTGCCTCAAGACCCGGGGGACGAGCTTTCTTT; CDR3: CASRPGGRAFF
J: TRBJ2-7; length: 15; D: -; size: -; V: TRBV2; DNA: TGTGCCAGCGAAGGGAGAAGGAAGGGACTCTACGAGCAGTACTTC; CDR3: CASEGRRKGLYEQYF
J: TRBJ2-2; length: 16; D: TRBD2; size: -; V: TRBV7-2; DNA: TGTGCCAGCAGGCCAACTAGCGGGAGGAACACCGGGGAGCTGTTTTTT; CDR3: CASRPTSGRNTGELFF
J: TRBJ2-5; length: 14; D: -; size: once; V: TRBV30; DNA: TGTGCCTGGAGTGTATCGGGGGTTCAAGAGACCCAGTACTTC; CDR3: CAWSVSGVQETQYF
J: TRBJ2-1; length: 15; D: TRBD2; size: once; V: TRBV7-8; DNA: TGTGCCAGCAGCTTTCGGACTAGCGGGGTGTATGAGCAGTTCTTC; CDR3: CASSFRTSGVYEQFF
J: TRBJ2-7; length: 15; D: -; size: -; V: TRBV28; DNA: TGTGCCAGCAGTTTGGGGGCAGCAGGCTCGTACGAGCAGTACTTC; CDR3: CASSLGAAGSYEQYF
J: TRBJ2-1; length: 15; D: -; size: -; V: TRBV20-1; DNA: TGCAGTGCTAGTGGGTCGGTAGGCTCCTACAATGAGCAGTTCTTC; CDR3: CSASGSVGSYNEQFF
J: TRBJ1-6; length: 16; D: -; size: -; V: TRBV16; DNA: TGTGCCAGCAGCCCTCGGGGGTTATCCTATAATTCACCCCTCCACTTT; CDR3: CASSPRGLSYNSPLHF
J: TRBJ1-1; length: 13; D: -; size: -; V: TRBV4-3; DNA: TGCGCCAGCAGCCAAGATCCGTTCACTGAAGCTTTCTTT; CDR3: CASSQDPFTEAFF
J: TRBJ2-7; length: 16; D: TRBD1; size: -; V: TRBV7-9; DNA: TGTGCCAGCAGCTTAGCGCTTATGGACAGGGTCTACGAGCAGTACTTC; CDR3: CASSLALMDRVYEQYF
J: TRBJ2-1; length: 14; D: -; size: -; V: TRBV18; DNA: TGTGCCAGCTCACCGATGGCCGTGGGCAATGAGCAGTTCTTC; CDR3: CASSPMAVGNEQFF
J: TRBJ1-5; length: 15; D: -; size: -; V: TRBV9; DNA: TGTGCCAGCAGCGTAGGTAGTTATAGCAATCAGCCCCAGCATTTT; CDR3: CASSVGSYSNQPQHF
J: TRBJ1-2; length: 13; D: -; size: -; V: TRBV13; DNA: TGTGCCAGCAGCACCATCCCCAGGGGAAGCTACACCTTC; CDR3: CASSTIPRGSYTF
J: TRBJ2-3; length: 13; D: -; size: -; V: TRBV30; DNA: TGTGCTCGGAGGGGGACGCGCACAGATACGCAGTATTTT; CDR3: CARRGTRTDTQYF
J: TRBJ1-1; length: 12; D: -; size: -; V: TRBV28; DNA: TGTGCCAGCAGTTTCTCGGCGCGGGAAGCTTTCTTT; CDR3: CASSFSAREAFF
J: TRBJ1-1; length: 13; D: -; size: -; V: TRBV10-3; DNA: TGTGCCATCAGTCCAACCGGGAACACTGAAGCTTTCTTT; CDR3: CAISPTGNTEAFF
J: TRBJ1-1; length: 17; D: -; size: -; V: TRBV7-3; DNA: TGTGCCAGCAGCTCCCCGAGTGACAGACTACGGAACACTGAAGCTTTCTTT; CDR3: CASSSPSDRLRNTEAFF
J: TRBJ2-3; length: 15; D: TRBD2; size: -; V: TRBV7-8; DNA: TGTGCCAGCAGCTGGAAGCGGGGGGGGAGGGATACGCAGTATTTT; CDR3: CASSWKRGGRDTQYF
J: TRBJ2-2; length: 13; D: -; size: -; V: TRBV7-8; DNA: TGTGCCAGCAGCTACCTAGGGACCGGGGAGCTGTTTTTT; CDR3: CASSYLGTGELFF
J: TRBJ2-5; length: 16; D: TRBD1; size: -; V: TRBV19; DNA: TGTGCCAGTAGTATATTCGCGGGGACAGGGAGGGAGACCCAGTACTTC; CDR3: CASSIFAGTGRETQYF
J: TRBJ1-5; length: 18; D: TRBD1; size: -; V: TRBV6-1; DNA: TGTGCCAGCAGTGAACCGCGGGGTGCAGGGACAGGTAATCAGCCCCAGCATTTT; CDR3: CASSEPRGAGTGNQPQHF
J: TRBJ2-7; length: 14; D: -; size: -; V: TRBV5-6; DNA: TGTGCCAGCAGCTTGGATACGGGTGGCTACGAGCAGTACTTC; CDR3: CASSLDTGGYEQYF
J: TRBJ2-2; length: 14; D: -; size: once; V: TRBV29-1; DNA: TGCAGCGTTGCTAGGGACTCGAACACCGGGGAGCTGTTTTTT; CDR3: CSVARDSNTGELFF
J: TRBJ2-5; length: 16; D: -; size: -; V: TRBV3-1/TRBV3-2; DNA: TGTGCCAGCAGCCAAAGGAAGGGGAGAAGCCAAGAGACCCAGTACTTC; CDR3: CASSQRKGRSQETQYF
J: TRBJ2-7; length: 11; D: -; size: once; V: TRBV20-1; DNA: TGCAGTGCGCCGGCCTCCTACGAGCAGTACTTC; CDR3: CSAPASYEQYF
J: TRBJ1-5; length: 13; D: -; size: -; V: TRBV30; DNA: TGTGCCTGGAGTGGGTATAGCAATCAGCCCCAGCATTTT; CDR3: CAWSGYSNQPQHF
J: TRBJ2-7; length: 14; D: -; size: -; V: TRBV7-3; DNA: TGTGCCAGCAGCTTAGGGCCTACTAACTACGAGCAGTACTTC; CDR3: CASSLGPTNYEQYF
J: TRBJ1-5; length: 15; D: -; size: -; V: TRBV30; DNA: TGTGCCTGGAGTTATCGAGGGGGAAAAGATCAGCCCCAGCATTTT; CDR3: CAWSYRGGKDQPQHF
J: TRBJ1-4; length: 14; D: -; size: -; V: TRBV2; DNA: TGTGCCAGCAGTCCGACCATGACGGGTCGGGGGCTGTTTTTT; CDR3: CASSPTMTGRGLFF
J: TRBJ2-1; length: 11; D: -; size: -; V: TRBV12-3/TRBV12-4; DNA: TGTGCCAGCAGTGTCAACGATGAGCAGTTCTTC; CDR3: CASSVNDEQFF
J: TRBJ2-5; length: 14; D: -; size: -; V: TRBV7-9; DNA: TGTGCCAGCAGCTTAGCGCGGGACCAAGAGACCCAGTACTTC; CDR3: CASSLARDQETQYF
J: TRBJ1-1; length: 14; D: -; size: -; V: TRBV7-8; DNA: TGTGCCAGCAGCTTCATTTCCTCGAACACTGAAGCTTTCTTT; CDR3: CASSFISSNTEAFF
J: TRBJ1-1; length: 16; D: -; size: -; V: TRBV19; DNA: TGTGCCAGTAGCTCTCGGAGGGTCTTCAGGAACACTGAAGCTTTCTTT; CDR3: CASSSRRVFRNTEAFF
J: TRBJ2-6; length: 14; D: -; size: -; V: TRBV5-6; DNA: TGTGCCAGCAGCCCGGACTCTGGGGCCAACGTCCTGACTTTC; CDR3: CASSPDSGANVLTF
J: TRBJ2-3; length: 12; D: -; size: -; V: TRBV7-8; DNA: TGTGCCAGCAGCTTAGCGGAAGATACGCAGTATTTT; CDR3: CASSLAEDTQYF
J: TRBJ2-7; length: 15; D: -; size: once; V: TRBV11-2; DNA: TGTGCCAGCAGCTACACAGGCCCCCCGGCCAACGAGCAGTACTTC; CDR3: CASSYTGPPANEQYF
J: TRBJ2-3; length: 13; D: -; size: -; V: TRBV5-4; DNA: TGTGCCAGCAGCTTGGATGGCGGAGATACGCAGTATTTT; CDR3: CASSLDGGDTQYF
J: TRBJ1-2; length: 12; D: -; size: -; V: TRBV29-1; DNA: TGCAGCGCCGACGGCGGTAACTATGGCTACACCTTC; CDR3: CSADGGNYGYTF
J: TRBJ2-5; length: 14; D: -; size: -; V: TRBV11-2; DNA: TGTGCCAGCAGCTTAGTTAAGGGTGTCGAGACCCAGTACTTC; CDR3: CASSLVKGVETQYF
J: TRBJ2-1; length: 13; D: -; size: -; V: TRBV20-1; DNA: TGCAGTGCTAGTTCAAACTCCTACAATGAGCAGTTCTTC; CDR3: CSASSNSYNEQFF
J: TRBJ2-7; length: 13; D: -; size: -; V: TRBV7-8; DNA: TGTGCCAGCAGCTTAGGGACGACCTACGAGCAGTACTTC; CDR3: CASSLGTTYEQYF
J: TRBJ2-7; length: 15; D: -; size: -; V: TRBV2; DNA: TGTGCCAGCTCCTCCACAAGCACAGACTCCTACGAGCAGTACTTC; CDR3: CASSSTSTDSYEQYF
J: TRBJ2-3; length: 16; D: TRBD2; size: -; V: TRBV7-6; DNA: TGTGCCAGCAGCCCCGGACCGGCTAGCGGGGTATATACGCAGTATTTT; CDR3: CASSPGPASGVYTQYF
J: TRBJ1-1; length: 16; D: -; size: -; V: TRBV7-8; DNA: TGTGCCAGCAGCTTAAGGCTGGGGGCCGCGAACACTGAAGCTTTCTTT; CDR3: CASSLRLGAANTEAFF
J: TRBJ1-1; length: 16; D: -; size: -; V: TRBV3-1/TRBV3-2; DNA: TGTGCCAGCAGCCAAGATCGCAGGGGAAGGAACACTGAAGCTTTCTTT; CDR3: CASSQDRRGRNTEAFF
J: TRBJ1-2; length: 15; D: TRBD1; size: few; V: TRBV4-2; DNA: TGTGCCAGCAGCCCCGGGACAGGGTCGTATGGTGGCTACACCTTC; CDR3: CASSPGTGSYGGYTF
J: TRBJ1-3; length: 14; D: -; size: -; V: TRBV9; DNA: TGTGCCAGCAGCAGCGGGACAACCGGAAACACCATATATTTT; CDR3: CASSSGTTGNTIYF
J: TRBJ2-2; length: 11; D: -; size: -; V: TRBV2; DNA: TGTGCCAGCAAGCAGTACGGGGAGCTGTTTTTT; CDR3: CASKQYGELFF
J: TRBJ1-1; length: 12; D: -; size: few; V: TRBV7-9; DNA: TGTGCCAGCAGCTTGTTGGGGACTGAAGCTTTCTTT; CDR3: CASSLLGTEAFF
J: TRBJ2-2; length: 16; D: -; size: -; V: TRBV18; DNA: TGTGCCAGCTCACCACTGAGAACAGGAATCACCGGGGAGCTGTTTTTT; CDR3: CASSPLRTGITGELFF
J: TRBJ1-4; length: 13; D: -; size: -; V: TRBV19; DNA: TGTGCCAGTAGTATAAGCACAGATGAAAAACTGTTTTTT; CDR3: CASSISTDEKLFF
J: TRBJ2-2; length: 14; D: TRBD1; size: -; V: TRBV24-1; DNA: TGTGCCACCAGCGAGACAGGGCCTACCGGGGAGCTGTTTTTT; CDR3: CATSETGPTGELFF
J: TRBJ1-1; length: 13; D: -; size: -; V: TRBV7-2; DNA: TGTGCCAGCAGCTTAAGTCCCGGGAAGCAAGCTTTCTTT; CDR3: CASSLSPGKQAFF
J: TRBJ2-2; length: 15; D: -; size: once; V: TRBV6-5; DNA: TGTGCCAGCCGGGATGGGGAAGTGAACACCGGGGAGCTGTTTTTT; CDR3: CASRDGEVNTGELFF
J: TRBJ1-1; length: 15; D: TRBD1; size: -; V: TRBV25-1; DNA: TGTGCCAGCAGCCGAAGGACAGGGGGGAGGGCTGAAGCTTTCTTT; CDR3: CASSRRTGGRAEAFF
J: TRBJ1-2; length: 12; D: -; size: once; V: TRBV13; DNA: TGTGCCAGCCGACGGACGGGAGATGGCTACACCTTC; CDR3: CASRRTGDGYTF
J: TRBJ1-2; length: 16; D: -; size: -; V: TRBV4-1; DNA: TGCGCCAGCAGCCAAGATGGAGGGACCCCTCCCTATGGCTACACCTTC; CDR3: CASSQDGGTPPYGYTF